Below, 26 T cell receptor beta chains from the same sample are listed, as sequenced in a study of neurological immune-mediated disorders. From the 5' RACE reads, TCRdb called clonotypes with MiXCR, one entry per CDR3 protein. The profile covers some 56,000 distinct CDR3 sequences, with roughly 3.8% appearing a single time and 5.5% to 7.5% taken by the ten largest. Sequenced sample: PBMCs. The receptor source for this set is a man aged 55 to 69 with multiple sclerosis.

CDR3 in amino acids: CSVRDRGYEQYF. The DNA of the CDR3 is TGCAGCGTTCGGGACAGGGGCTACGAGCAGTACTTC. The chain uses TRBV29-1 and TRBJ2-7; 10 positions agree with TRBD1. The CDR3 runs 12 residues. The V segment lost 5 bases and the J segment 3 bases; nucleotides outside the gene matches: 1. The germline V gene has CDR1 SQVTM and CDR2 ANQGSEA.

This clonotype was seen at least ten times. The chain has TRBV20-1 and TRBJ2-7, with 9 nucleotides matching TRBD2. V lost 3 bases, J lost 2 bases, and 8 bases stayed unmatched. This CDR3 is 15 amino acids long. CDR1 and CDR2 (germline): DFQATT, SNEGSKA (reference sequence). In DNA form, the CDR3 reads TGCAGTGCTAGGAGATTGGAGCGGGAGGCCTACGAGCAGTACTTC. It translates to CSARRLEREAYEQYF.

This clonotype was detected a few times. The chain links TRBV4-2 to TRBJ1-6; TRBD1 might be the D (5 bases). Germline V gives CDR1 LGHNA, CDR2 YNFKEQ. The CDR3 has 12 residues. Between the trimmed V and J ends, which lost 5 bases and 8 bases, there was a span of 7 bases. The CDR3 here is CASSVRDSPLHF. The CDR3 DNA sequence: TGTGCCAGCAGCGTCAGGGATTCACCCCTCCACTTT.

This clonotype was counted at least ten times. The chain recombines TRBV7-2 with TRBJ2-1; TRBD2 might be the D (6 bases). V was trimmed by 1 base and J by 6 bases, leaving 16 bases between them. CDR3 length equals 16 residues. Germline CDR1 reads SGHTA; CDR2 reads FQGNSA. The CDR3 sequence is CASSLVPGLQINEQFF. DNA for the CDR3: TGTGCCAGCAGCTTAGTTCCGGGACTGCAAATCAATGAGCAGTTCTTC. The full variable domain, in which reference TRBV7-2 and TRBJ2-1 provide the parts outside the CDR3, is GAGVSQSPSNKVTEKGKDVELRCDPISGHTALYWYRQSLGQGLEFLIYFQGNSAPDKSGLPSDRFSAERTGGSVSTLTIQRTQQEDSAVYLCASSLVPGLQINEQFFGPGTRLTVL.

This clonotype was counted ten times or more. In DNA form, the CDR3 reads TGTGCCAGCAGTTTGAGGGCAAATGAGCAGTTCTTC. Translation: CASSLRANEQFF. The J gene is TRBJ2-1, the V gene TRBV12-3 or TRBV12-4, with D possibly being TRBD2 (5 bases). CDR3 length: 12 amino acids. The V end was cut by 3 bases, the J end by 7 bases, with 7 bases between.

This clonotype has at least ten counts. The V gene is TRBV5-6, the J gene TRBJ1-2; D call uncertain. Between the trimmed V and J ends, which lost 4 bases and 5 bases, there was a span of 12 bases. The CDR3 consists of 13 residues. Germline CDR1 and CDR2: SGHDT and YYEEEE. CDR3 nucleotide sequence: TGTGCCAGCAGCGAACCCATAGAGTATGGCTACACCTTC. This encodes CASSEPIEYGYTF.

At least ten counts were recorded for this clonotype. This chain joins TRBV19 and TRBJ1-2, with 9 bases that match TRBD1. Germline lookup yields CDR1 LNHDA and CDR2 SQIVND (reference sequence). J was trimmed by 4 bases and V by 4 bases; bases with no gene match: 4. The CDR3 runs 14 residues. The CDR3, as DNA: TGTGCCAGTAGTACGACGGACAGGGGCTATGGCTACACCTTC. Translation: CASSTTDRGYGYTF.

The chain is built from TRBV5-1 and TRBJ1-1, with 7 bases lining up with TRBD1. This CDR3 spans 13 amino acids. The V and J ends lost 5 bases and 6 bases, in that order; junction bases with no gene match: 7. Germline CDR1 is SGHRS and CDR2 is YFSETQ. In DNA, the CDR3 is TGCGCCAGCAGAAGCGACAGGGTAGCTGAAGCTTTCTTT. The encoded protein is CASRSDRVAEAFF.

This clonotype occurred many times. The chain has TRBV5-1 and TRBJ2-3; perhaps TRBD2 as D (5 bases). V lost 0 bases and J 2 bases, leaving 7 bases between the germline ends. The CDR3 has 14 residues. Germline V gene lookup returns CDR1 SGHRS and CDR2 YFSETQ. CDR3 sequence: CASSLVRDTDTQYF. The CDR3 DNA reads as TGCGCCAGCAGCTTGGTCCGGGACACAGATACGCAGTATTTT.

This clonotype was found many times. This sequence joins TRBV20-1 and TRBJ1-1; 10 bases match TRBD1. The ends lost 2 bases at V and 9 bases at J; junction bases unmatched: 6. This CDR3 spans 13 amino acids. Germline CDR1 and CDR2: DFQATT and SNEGSKA (reference sequence). As DNA, the CDR3 is TGCAGTGCTAGAAAAGGACAGGGGGGTAAAGCTTTCTTT. It encodes CSARKGQGGKAFF.

Ten or more counts support this clonotype. The gene calls are TRBV7-6 and TRBJ2-5; 11 positions agree with TRBD1. Germline lookup yields CDR1 SGHVS and CDR2 FNYEAQ. The CDR3 totals 14 residues. V lost 5 bases to trimming and J lost 7 bases; unmatched junction nucleotides: 6. The CDR3 here is CASSPTGTGGTQYF. The CDR3 DNA reads as TGTGCCAGCAGCCCAACCGGGACAGGGGGGACCCAGTACTTC. Full variable domain (outside the CDR3, taken from reference TRBV7-6 and TRBJ2-5): GAGVSQSPRYKVTKRGQDVALRCDPISGHVSLYWYRQALGQGPEFLTYFNYEAQQDKSGLPNDRFSAERPEGSISTLTIQRTEQRDSAMYRCASSPTGTGGTQYFGPGTRLLVL.

This clonotype was observed many times. The chain recombines TRBV10-2 with TRBJ2-2; D not resolved. The CDR3 has 14 amino acids. Trimming shortened V by 6 bases and J by 0 bases, and 8 bases separated the two germline ends. The germline V gene has CDR1 WSHSY and CDR2 SAAADI. CDR3 loop: CASRGTTNTGELFF. The CDR3 nucleotides are TGCGCCAGCAGGGGAACGACGAACACCGGGGAGCTGTTTTTT.

On this clonotype: Possible read error: a much larger clone is one base away. The CDR3 reads CSDRQRGGDTQYF. The CDR3 coding sequence is TGCAGTGATCGTCAAAGGGGAGGTGATACGCAGTATTTT. The chain has TRBV20-1 and TRBJ2-3; TRBD2 might be the D (6 bases). This CDR3 spans 13 amino acids. Germline V CDR1 and CDR2: DFQATT, SNEGSKA (reference sequence). Trimming removed 7 bases at V and 6 bases at J, with 17 bases between.

This clonotype was seen at least ten times. The chain joins TRBV12-3 or TRBV12-4 to TRBJ1-1; D remains ambiguous. The germline V and J ends were trimmed by 6 bases and 10 bases, with 18 bases remaining between them. The CDR3 spans 13 residues. This chain's CDR3 is CASSSDTPRRAFF. CDR3 nucleotides: TGTGCCAGCAGCAGCGACACACCTAGGAGAGCTTTCTTT.

This clonotype was detected a few times. V usage is TRBV6-5 and J usage is TRBJ2-1; D not certain. Between the trimmed V and J ends, which lost 5 bases and 6 bases, there was a span of 5 bases. The CDR3 has 11 residues. Germline values: CDR1 MNHEY, CDR2 SVGAGI. The CDR3 here is CASSISNEQFF. CDR3 DNA sequence: TGTGCCAGCAGTATTAGCAATGAGCAGTTCTTC.

This clonotype was seen at least ten times. The CDR3 nucleotides read TGCGCCAGCAGCTTGTCGCCAGGGGAGGCCTACGAGCAGTACTTC. Translation gives CASSLSPGEAYEQYF. The genes are TRBV5-1 and TRBJ2-7, with D possibly called TRBD1 or TRBD2 (6 bases each). The CDR3 length is 15 residues. Per the germline V gene, CDR1 is SGHRS and CDR2 is YFSETQ. The V end lost 1 base, the J end lost 2 bases, and 13 bases lay between the germline ends. The full variable domain, rest sourced from reference TRBV5-1 and TRBJ2-7, is KAGVTQTPRYLIKTRGQQVTLSCSPISGHRSVSWYQQTPGQGLQFLFEYFSETQRNKGNFPGRFSGRQFSNSRSEMNVSTLELGDSALYLCASSLSPGEAYEQYFGPGTRLTVT.

This clonotype was found many times. The chain couples TRBV5-1 to TRBJ1-6; D perhaps matches TRBD1 (5 bases). V lost 5 bases, J lost 9 bases, and 15 bases lay in between. Germline V lookup: CDR1 SGHRS, CDR2 YFSETQ. The CDR3 runs 14 residues. CDR3 region: CASSLGQMSSPLHF. CDR3 DNA: TGCGCCAGCAGTCTGGGGCAGATGAGTTCACCCCTCCACTTT.

The sample holds many counts of this clonotype. The chain uses TRBV20-1 and TRBJ2-3; the D gene is possibly TRBD2 (6 bases). Trimming cost V 6 bases and J 3 bases, with 25 bases left between them. Germline CDR1 reads DFQATT; CDR2 reads SNEGSKA (reference sequence). This CDR3 is 17 amino acids long. CDR3 nucleotides: TGCAGTGCCGAGTCCATACCGGGAGTAGGGTCTACAGATACGCAGTATTTT. Its protein is CSAESIPGVGSTDTQYF.

This clonotype was recorded many times. This chain links TRBV20-1 with TRBJ1-1; D remains ambiguous. The CDR3 covers 14 residues. V shed 1 base and J shed 1 base, with 10 bases lying between them. From germline, CDR1 is DFQATT and CDR2 SNEGSKA (reference sequence). Here the CDR3 reads CSARVAGPNTEAFF. The CDR3 bases are TGCAGTGCTAGAGTAGCAGGTCCGAACACTGAAGCTTTCTTT.

This clonotype was observed at least ten times. As DNA, the CDR3 is TGTGCCAGCAGTCGAGGCGGGAGTAGGAACAATGAGCAGTTCTTC. Amino acid sequence: CASSRGGSRNNEQFF. V is TRBV27 and J is TRBJ2-1, with TRBD2 matching over 7 bases. The CDR3 sequence is 15 residues long. Germline values: CDR1 MNHEY, CDR2 SMNVEV (reference sequence). The ends lost 5 bases at V and 5 bases at J; junction bases unmatched: 9.

On this clonotype: In this CDR3 the conserved last residue, phenylalanine or tryptophan, is missing, so a read error is likely. The V and J genes are TRBV27 and TRBJ1-5; D gene uncertain. Germline CDR1 MNHEY, CDR2 SMNVEV (reference sequence). The CDR3 contains 13 residues. With 6 bases removed from V and 2 bases from J, the gap between germline ends came to 8 bases. The CDR3 region has the DNA TGTGCCAGCAGCCTTAGGGGCAATCAGCCCCAGCATAAT. Amino acids: CASSLRGNQPQHN.

At least ten counts were recorded for this clonotype. This chain links TRBV7-9 with TRBJ1-2; D uncertain. Looked up from germline, CDR1 is SEHNR and CDR2 is FQNEAQ (reference sequence). The CDR3 length is 12 residues. V dropped 6 bases and J dropped 2 bases, with 7 bases sitting between them. The CDR3 DNA reads as TGTGCCAGCAGTGGGGAGAACTATGGCTACACCTTC. This gives the protein CASSGENYGYTF. The full variable domain, in which reference TRBV7-9 and TRBJ1-2 provide the parts outside the CDR3, is DTGVSQNPRHKITKRGQNVTFRCDPISEHNRLYWYRQTLGQGPEFLTYFQNEAQLEKSRLLSDRFSAERPKGSFSTLEIQRTEQGDSAMYLCASSGENYGYTFGSGTRLTVV.

This clonotype was counted at least ten times. The gene calls are TRBV19 and TRBJ2-7, with D possibly TRBD2 on 5 matching bases. There are 15 residues in the CDR3. The germline V gene has CDR1 LNHDA and CDR2 SQIVND (reference sequence). Trimming left V 2 bases short and J 0 bases short, with 11 bases between. CDR3 loop: CASSINGISSYEQYF. CDR3 bases: TGTGCCAGTAGTATAAACGGGATCAGCTCCTACGAGCAGTACTTC.

This clonotype was detected ten times or more. The CDR3: CASSLADYGYTF. The CDR3 nucleotides are TGCGCCAGCAGCTTGGCCGACTATGGCTACACCTTC. The V and J genes are TRBV5-1 and TRBJ1-2; D is unresolved. V lost 0 bases, J lost 3 bases, and 3 bases lay in between. From germline, CDR1 is SGHRS and CDR2 YFSETQ. There are 12 residues in the CDR3.

This clonotype was observed many times. V usage is TRBV5-1 and J usage is TRBJ2-1; D uncertain. Trimming removed 1 base at V and 9 bases at J, with 8 bases between. Germline V gives CDR1 SGHRS, CDR2 YFSETQ. There are 12 residues in the CDR3. As DNA, the CDR3 is TGCGCCAGCAGCTTGAGCACACCTGAGCAGTTCTTC. The encoded protein is CASSLSTPEQFF.

This clonotype was seen many times. This chain uses TRBV20-1 with TRBJ2-5, with 10 bases aligning to TRBD2. Germline-derived CDR1 and CDR2 are DFQATT and SNEGSKA (reference sequence). This CDR3 contains 13 residues. The DNA of the CDR3 is TGCAGCGGATCTCTAGCGGGAGTTGAGACCCAGTACTTC. It translates to CSGSLAGVETQYF.